What follows are 20 T cell receptor beta chains derived from one specimen sequenced in a study of T-cell reconstitution after alpha-beta-depleted transplantation in children. Researchers prepared the TCRbeta library using unique molecular identifiers, the study reports. TCRdb reprocessed the PCR reads via MiXCR and lists one record per CDR3 protein. The table has 29,000 or so distinct CDR3 sequences, under 7% seen once; the top ten hold 5.5% to 8%. The material sequenced was PBMCs, mostly from graft donor cells, taken 180 days after TCRalphabeta/CD19-depleted stem cell transplant. All receptors come from a male patient younger than 18 who had a stem cell transplant for acute myeloid leukemia, so the T cells may come from the graft donor.

This clonotype is labeled as medium-sized (0.01 to 0.1%). The genes are TRBV20-1 and TRBJ2-5, with 7 bases aligning to TRBD1. CDR3 length: 16 amino acids. Per the germline V gene, CDR1 is DFQATT and CDR2 is SNEGSKA (reference sequence). J gave up 0 bases and V 1 base, and 8 bases lay outside the gene matches. CDR3 nucleotide sequence: TGCAGTGCTAGAGTCCCCCCGGACAGGCACCAAGAGACCCAGTACTTC. This translates into CSARVPPDRHQETQYF.

This clonotype occurred many times. V is TRBV7-2 and J is TRBJ2-7; TRBD2 agrees at 9 bases. CDR3 length equals 15 residues. Per germline, CDR1 SGHTA and CDR2 FQGNSA. V gave up 5 bases and J gave up 5 bases; unmatched junction bases: 10. CDR3 sequence: CASSVGRGGLHEQYV. The CDR3 coding sequence is TGTGCCAGCAGCGTGGGGCGGGGGGGCCTCCACGAGCAGTACGTC.

In this sample, this clonotype turned up many times. A read error may produce the germline difference seen at one junction end. As DNA, the CDR3 is TGTGCCTGGAGTGATAACAATCAGCCCCAGCTTTTT. Translation: CAWSDNNQPQLF. V usage is TRBV30 and J usage is TRBJ1-5; D not certain. The CDR3 sequence is 12 residues long. Looked up from germline, CDR1 is GTSNPN and CDR2 is SVGIG (reference sequence).

The sample holds many counts of this clonotype. The CDR3 here is CASSSAGGNTIYF. The CDR3 DNA follows: TGCGCCAGCAGCTCGGCAGGGGGAAACACCATATATTTT. The rearrangement uses TRBV5-1 and TRBJ1-3; tentative D call: TRBD1 (5 bases). CDR1 is SGHRS, CDR2 YFSETQ, per germline. The CDR3 length is 13 residues. Between the trimmed V and J ends, which lost 3 bases and 4 bases, there was a span of 8 bases.

Ten or more counts support this clonotype. The chain uses TRBV28 and TRBJ2-5; 9 nucleotides align to TRBD1. Germline V CDR1 and CDR2: MDHEN, SYDVKM. The CDR3 has 15 residues. V shed 6 bases and J 6 bases; nucleotides not matched to a gene: 11. CDR3 nucleotides: TGTGCCAGCAGCGATCCGGGACAGGGAAAAAAGACCCAGTACTTC. Translated, it gives CASSDPGQGKKTQYF.

The sample holds many counts of this clonotype. The gene calls are TRBV7-8 and TRBJ2-3, with D perhaps matching TRBD1 or TRBD2 (5 bases each). The germline gives CDR1 SGHVS, CDR2 FQNEAQ. The CDR3 contains 16 residues. With 5 bases removed from V and 2 bases from J, the gap between germline ends came to 17 bases. CDR3: CASSPWPGAPTDTQYF. The CDR3 bases are TGTGCCAGCAGCCCTTGGCCCGGGGCTCCCACAGATACGCAGTATTTT.

This clonotype was detected many times. The chain links TRBV4-1 to TRBJ1-1; 8 nucleotides line up with TRBD1. J gave up 2 bases and V 3 bases, and 2 bases lay outside the gene matches. Germline V CDR1 and CDR2: MGHRA, YSYEKL. The CDR3 consists of 14 residues. The CDR3 loop reads CASSQDRVNTEAFF. In DNA, the CDR3 is TGCGCCAGCAGCCAGGACAGGGTTAACACTGAAGCTTTCTTT.

This clonotype was seen ten or more times. At one end, the junction sequence differs from germline, possibly due to a read error. The chain links TRBV27 to TRBJ2-1; 11 bases are a match to TRBD2. CDR1 and CDR2 from the germline V gene are MNHEY and SMNVEV (reference sequence). The CDR3 is 17 residues long. The CDR3 bases are TGTGCCAGCAGTCTATCTACGAGACTAGCGGGAACGAATGAGCAGTTCTTC. This gives the protein CASSLSTRLAGTNEQFF.

At least ten counts were recorded for this clonotype. V is TRBV5-1 and J is TRBJ2-2; no clear D. Trimming took 0 bases from V and 0 from J, leaving 6 bases between them. The CDR3 covers 15 residues. The germline gives CDR1 SGHRS, CDR2 YFSETQ. CDR3 nucleotide sequence: TGCGCCAGCAGCTTGGCGGTGGCGAACACCGGGGAGCTGTTTTTT. It yields the protein CASSLAVANTGELFF. Full variable domain (missing parts from reference TRBV5-1 and TRBJ2-2): KAGVTQTPRYLIKTRGQQVTLSCSPISGHRSVSWYQQTPGQGLQFLFEYFSETQRNKGNFPGRFSGRQFSNSRSEMNVSTLELGDSALYLCASSLAVANTGELFFGEGSRLTVL.

On this clonotype: A much larger clone sits a single nucleotide away, making a read error possible. The chain has TRBV29-1 and TRBJ1-5; 7 nucleotides agree with TRBD1. CDR1 is SQVTM, CDR2 ANQGSEA, per germline. The CDR3 is 13 residues long. The CDR3 region is CGVRTGDNQPQHF. The CDR3 DNA reads as TGCGGCGTTCGGACAGGCGATAATCAGCCCCAGCATTTT.

This clonotype has at least ten counts. The chain combines TRBV5-1 with TRBJ2-6; D might be TRBD1 (6 bases). The CDR3 has 17 amino acids. The V end was cut by 5 bases, the J end by 1 base, with 16 bases between. Per the germline V gene, CDR1 is SGHRS and CDR2 is YFSETQ. The CDR3 nucleotides are TGCGCCAGCAGTTATTCTACAGGGATTTCTGGGGCCAACGTCCTGACTTTC. It encodes CASSYSTGISGANVLTF.

Many counts were recorded for this clonotype. The rearrangement uses TRBV7-3 and TRBJ2-4; D perhaps matches TRBD2 (7 bases). The CDR3 consists of 15 residues. Germline V gene data show CDR1 as SGHTA and CDR2 as FQGTGA. Trimming stripped 4 bases from V and 7 bases from J, with 17 bases between. This CDR3 reads CASSSIGGASNIQYF. The CDR3 DNA reads as TGTGCCAGCAGCTCCATAGGGGGGGCGAGTAACATTCAGTACTTC.

This clonotype was counted many times. V is TRBV21-1 and J is TRBJ2-1; the D call in the table, TRBD2, was not verified against the DNA. TRBV21-1 is an annotated pseudogene. This CDR3 region has 17 residues. In DNA form, the CDR3 reads TGTGCCAGCAGCTTTACCTGCGGGGGGCCCTCCTACAATGAGCAGTTCTTC. This encodes CASSFTCGGPSYNEQFF.

In its sample, this clonotype was seen many times. This chain links TRBV24-1 with TRBJ2-1; tentatively, D is TRBD1 (5 bases). The CDR3 loop spans 14 amino acids. Between the trimmed V and J ends, which lost 3 bases and 7 bases, there was a span of 12 bases. From germline, CDR1 is KGHDR and CDR2 SFDVKD. The CDR3 region is CATSDPTPGNEQFF. As DNA, the CDR3 is TGTGCCACCAGTGATCCTACCCCAGGGAATGAGCAGTTCTTC.

This clonotype was counted at least ten times. V usage is TRBV27 and J usage is TRBJ2-7; D may be TRBD2 (6 bases). CDR1 and CDR2 (germline): MNHEY, SMNVEV (reference sequence). Trimming stripped 2 bases from V and 5 bases from J, with 13 bases between. CDR3 length: 14 amino acids. DNA of the CDR3: TGTGCCAGCAGTTTAGCGGGAACAAACCACGAGCAGTACTTC. Its translation: CASSLAGTNHEQYF.

This clonotype was counted at least ten times. V is TRBV20-1 and J is TRBJ1-5; D uncertain. V was pared by 4 bases and J by 7 bases, with 11 bases between. Germline values: CDR1 DFQATT, CDR2 SNEGSKA (reference sequence). This CDR3 has 12 amino acids. CDR3 bases: TGCAGTGCTACCCGGTTGGGGCAGCCCCAGCATTTT. This sequence encodes CSATRLGQPQHF.

There are many counts of this clonotype. The rearrangement links TRBV24-1 to TRBJ2-5; D is possibly TRBD1 or TRBD2 (5 bases each). Per germline, CDR1 KGHDR and CDR2 SFDVKD. V was clipped by 3 bases and J by 7 bases, with 17 bases between them. The CDR3 runs 15 residues. CDR3 DNA: TGTGCCACCAGTGATGCCGGGACCCCCTCCGCGACCCAGTACTTC. Its protein is CATSDAGTPSATQYF.

J is TRBJ2-1 and V is TRBV20-1; 10 nucleotides align to TRBD2. This CDR3 has 15 amino acids. Germline V gene lookup returns CDR1 DFQATT and CDR2 SNEGSKA (reference sequence). The ends lost 5 bases at V and 9 bases at J; junction bases unmatched: 13. The CDR3, as DNA: TGCAGTGCTCAGAAGCCTAGCGGGAGTTTCGGTGAGCAGTTCTTC. Translating it yields CSAQKPSGSFGEQFF.

This clonotype showed up many times. The genes are TRBV28 and TRBJ1-5; tentatively, D is TRBD1 (6 bases). V dropped 2 bases and J dropped 5 bases, with 13 bases sitting between them. CDR1 and CDR2 from the germline V gene are MDHEN and SYDVKM. This CDR3 contains 15 residues. The CDR3 nucleotides are TGTGCCAGCAGTTTAATGGGGGCCGGGGATCAGCCCCAGCATTTT. Amino acids: CASSLMGAGDQPQHF.

The chain employs TRBV5-1 and TRBJ2-2; TRBD2 aligns across 7 bases. Germline-derived CDR1 and CDR2 are SGHRS and YFSETQ. The CDR3 extends over 15 amino acids. Germline trimming cut 6 bases from V and 1 base from J; bases unmatched to any gene: 6. The chain's CDR3 is CASTWDYRNTGELFF. The CDR3 DNA reads as TGCGCCAGCACCTGGGACTATAGGAACACCGGGGAGCTGTTTTTT.